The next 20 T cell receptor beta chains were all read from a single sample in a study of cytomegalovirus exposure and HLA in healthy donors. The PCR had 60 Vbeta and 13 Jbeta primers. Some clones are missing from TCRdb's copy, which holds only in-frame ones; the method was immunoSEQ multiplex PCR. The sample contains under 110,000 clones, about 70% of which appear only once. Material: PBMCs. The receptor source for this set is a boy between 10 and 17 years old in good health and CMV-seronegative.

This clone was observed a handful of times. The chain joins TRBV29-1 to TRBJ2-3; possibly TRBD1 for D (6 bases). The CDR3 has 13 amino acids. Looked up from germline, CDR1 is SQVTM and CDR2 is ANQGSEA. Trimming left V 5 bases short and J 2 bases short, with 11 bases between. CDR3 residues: CSVRGQYTDTQYF. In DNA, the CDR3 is TGCAGCGTTCGAGGACAGTACACAGATACGCAGTATTTT.

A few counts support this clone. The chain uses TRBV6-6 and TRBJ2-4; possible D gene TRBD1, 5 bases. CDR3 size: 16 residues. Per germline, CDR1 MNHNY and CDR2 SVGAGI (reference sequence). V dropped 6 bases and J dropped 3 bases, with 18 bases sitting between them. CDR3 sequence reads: CASRHGLQGNKNIQYF. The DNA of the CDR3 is TGTGCCAGCAGACATGGATTGCAGGGAAACAAAAACATTCAGTACTTC.

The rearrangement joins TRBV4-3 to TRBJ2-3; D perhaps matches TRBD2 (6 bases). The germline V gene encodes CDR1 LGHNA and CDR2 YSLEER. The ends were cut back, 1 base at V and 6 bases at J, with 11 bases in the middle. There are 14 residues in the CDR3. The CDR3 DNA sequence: TGCGCCAGCAGCCAAGTGGCTAGCGAGGATACGCAGTATTTT. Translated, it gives CASSQVASEDTQYF.

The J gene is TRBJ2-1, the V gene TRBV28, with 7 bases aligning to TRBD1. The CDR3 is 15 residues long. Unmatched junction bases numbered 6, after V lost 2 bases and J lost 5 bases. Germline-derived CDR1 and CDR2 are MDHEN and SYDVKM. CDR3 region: CASSLRAGGNNEQFF. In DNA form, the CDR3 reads TGTGCCAGCAGTTTAAGGGCAGGGGGAAACAATGAGCAGTTCTTC.

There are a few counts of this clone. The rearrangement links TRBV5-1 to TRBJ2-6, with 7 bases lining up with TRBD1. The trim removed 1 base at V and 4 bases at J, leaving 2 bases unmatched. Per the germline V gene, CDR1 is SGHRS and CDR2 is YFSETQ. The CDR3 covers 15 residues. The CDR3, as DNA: TGCGCCAGCAGCTTGACAGGGGTCGGGGCCAACGTCCTGACTTTC. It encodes CASSLTGVGANVLTF.

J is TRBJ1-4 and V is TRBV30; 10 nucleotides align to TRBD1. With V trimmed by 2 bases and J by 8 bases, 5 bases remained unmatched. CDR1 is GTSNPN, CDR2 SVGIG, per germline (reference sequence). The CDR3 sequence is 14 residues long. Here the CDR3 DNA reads TGTGCCTGGAGTACGGGACAGGGGTTCGAAAAACTGTTTTTT. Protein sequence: CAWSTGQGFEKLFF.

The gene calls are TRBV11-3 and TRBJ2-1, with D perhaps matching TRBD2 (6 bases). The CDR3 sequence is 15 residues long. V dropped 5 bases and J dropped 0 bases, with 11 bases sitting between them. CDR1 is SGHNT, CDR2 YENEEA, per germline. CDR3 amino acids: CASSPDGGSYNEQFF. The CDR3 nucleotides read TGTGCCAGCAGCCCTGACGGGGGCTCCTACAATGAGCAGTTCTTC. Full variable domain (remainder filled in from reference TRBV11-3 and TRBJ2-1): EAGVVQSPRYKIIEKKQPVAFWCNPISGHNTLYWYLQNLGQGPELLIRYENEEAVDDSQLPKDRFSAERLKGVDSTLKIQPAELGDSAVYLCASSPDGGSYNEQFFGPGTRLTVL.

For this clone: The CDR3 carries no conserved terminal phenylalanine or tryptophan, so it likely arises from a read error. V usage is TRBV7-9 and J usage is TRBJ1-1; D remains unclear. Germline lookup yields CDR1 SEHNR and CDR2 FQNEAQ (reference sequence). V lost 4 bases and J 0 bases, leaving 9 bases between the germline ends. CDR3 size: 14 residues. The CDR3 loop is CASSWRLMNTEAFV. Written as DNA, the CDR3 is TGTGCCAGCAGCTGGAGACTGATGAACACTGAAGCTTTCGTT.

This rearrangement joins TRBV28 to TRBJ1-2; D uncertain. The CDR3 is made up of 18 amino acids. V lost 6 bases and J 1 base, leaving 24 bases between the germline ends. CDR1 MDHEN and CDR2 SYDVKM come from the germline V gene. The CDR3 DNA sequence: TGTGCCAGCAGAGCACCGTCCCCTGGGAGAGGGATTAACTATGGCTACACCTTC. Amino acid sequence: CASRAPSPGRGINYGYTF.

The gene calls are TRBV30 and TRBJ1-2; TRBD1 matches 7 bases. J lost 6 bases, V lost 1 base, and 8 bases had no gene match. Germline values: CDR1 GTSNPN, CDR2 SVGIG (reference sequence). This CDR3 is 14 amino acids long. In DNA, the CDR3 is TGTGCCTGGAGTGGGGACAGTATTGGCCATGGCTACACCTTC. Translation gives CAWSGDSIGHGYTF.

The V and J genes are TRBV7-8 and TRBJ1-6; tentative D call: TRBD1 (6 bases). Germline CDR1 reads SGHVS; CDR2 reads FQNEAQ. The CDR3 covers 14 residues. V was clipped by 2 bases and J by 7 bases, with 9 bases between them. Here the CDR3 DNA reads TGTGCCAGCAGCTTAACGGACAGAAATTCACCCCTCCACTTT. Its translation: CASSLTDRNSPLHF.

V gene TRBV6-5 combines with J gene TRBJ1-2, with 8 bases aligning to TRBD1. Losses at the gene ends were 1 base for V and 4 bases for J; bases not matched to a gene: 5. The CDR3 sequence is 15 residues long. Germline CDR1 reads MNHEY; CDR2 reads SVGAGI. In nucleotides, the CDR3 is TGTGCCAGCAGTTACTACCAGGGGGCGTCCTATGGCTACACCTTC. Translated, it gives CASSYYQGASYGYTF.

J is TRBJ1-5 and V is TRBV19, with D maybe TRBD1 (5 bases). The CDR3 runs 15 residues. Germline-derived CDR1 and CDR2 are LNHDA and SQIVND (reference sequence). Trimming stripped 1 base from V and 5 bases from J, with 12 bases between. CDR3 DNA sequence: TGTGCCAGTAGTATAGGGTTTGTCAGGGATCAGCCCCAGCATTTT. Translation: CASSIGFVRDQPQHF.

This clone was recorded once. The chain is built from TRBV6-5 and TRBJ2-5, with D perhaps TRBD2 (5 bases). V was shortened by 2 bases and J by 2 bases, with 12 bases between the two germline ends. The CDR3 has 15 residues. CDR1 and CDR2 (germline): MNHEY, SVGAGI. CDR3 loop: CASSYLQSGQETQYF. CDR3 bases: TGTGCCAGCAGTTACCTCCAAAGCGGTCAAGAGACCCAGTACTTC.

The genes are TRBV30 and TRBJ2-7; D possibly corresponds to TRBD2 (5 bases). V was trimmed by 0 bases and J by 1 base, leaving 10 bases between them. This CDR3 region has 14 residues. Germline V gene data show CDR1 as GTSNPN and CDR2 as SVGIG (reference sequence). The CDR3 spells CAWSVTSGSYEQYF. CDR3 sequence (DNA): TGTGCCTGGAGTGTTACCAGCGGTTCCTACGAGCAGTACTTC.

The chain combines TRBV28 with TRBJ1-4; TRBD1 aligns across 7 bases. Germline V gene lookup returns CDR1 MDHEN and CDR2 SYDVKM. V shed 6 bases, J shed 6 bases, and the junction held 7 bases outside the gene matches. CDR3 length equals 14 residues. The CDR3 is CASRPTGLDEKLFF. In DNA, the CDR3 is TGTGCCAGCAGACCGACAGGGCTCGATGAAAAACTGTTTTTT.

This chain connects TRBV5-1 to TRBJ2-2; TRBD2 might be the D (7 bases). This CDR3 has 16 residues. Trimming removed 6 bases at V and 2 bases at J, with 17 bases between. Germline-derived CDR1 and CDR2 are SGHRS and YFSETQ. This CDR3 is CASTPIRGANTGELFF. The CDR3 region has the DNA TGCGCCAGCACCCCCATACGGGGGGCCAACACCGGGGAGCTGTTTTTT.

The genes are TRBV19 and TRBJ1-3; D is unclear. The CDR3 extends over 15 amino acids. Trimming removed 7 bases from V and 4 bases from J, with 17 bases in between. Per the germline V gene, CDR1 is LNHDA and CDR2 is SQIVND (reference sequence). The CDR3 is CASTPGGGGGNTIYF. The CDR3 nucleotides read TGTGCCAGTACCCCGGGAGGTGGAGGAGGAAACACCATATATTTT.

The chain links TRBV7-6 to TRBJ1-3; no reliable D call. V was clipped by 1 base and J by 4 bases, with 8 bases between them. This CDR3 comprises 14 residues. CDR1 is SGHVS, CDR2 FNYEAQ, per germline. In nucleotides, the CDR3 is TGTGCCAGCAGCTTAGGCCGAGGGGGAAACACCATATATTTT. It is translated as CASSLGRGGNTIYF.

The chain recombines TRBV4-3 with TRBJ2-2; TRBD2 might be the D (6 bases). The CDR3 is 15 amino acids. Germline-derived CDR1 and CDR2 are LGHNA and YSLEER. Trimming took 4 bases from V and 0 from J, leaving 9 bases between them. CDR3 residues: CASSRGLANTGELFF. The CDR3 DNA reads TGCGCCAGCAGCCGGGGACTGGCGAACACCGGGGAGCTGTTTTTT.